These 11 T cell receptor beta chains originate from one sample sequenced in a study of T cell responses to AZD1222 COVID-19 vaccine. Assay: immunoSEQ multiplex PCR; the TCRdb copy retains only in-frame clones and omits some. The table has approximately 130,000 clones, 80% to 90% seen once; the top ten hold 11%. The starting material was peripheral blood, obtained on day 0 of MenACWY control vaccination. The receptors derive from an adult in good health.

Only one count was recorded for this clone. The rearrangement uses TRBV29-1 and TRBJ1-1; 9 positions agree with TRBD1. J lost 6 bases, V lost 5 bases, and 4 bases had no gene match. This CDR3 contains 12 residues. Germline values: CDR1 SQVTM, CDR2 ANQGSEA. CDR3 in amino acids: CSVRQGVPEAFF. The CDR3 bases are TGCAGCGTTCGACAGGGGGTCCCTGAAGCTTTCTTT.

The rearrangement links TRBV19 to TRBJ2-5; 7 bases line up with TRBD1. From germline, CDR1 is LNHDA and CDR2 SQIVND (reference sequence). The CDR3 spans 15 residues. V lost 4 bases and J lost 3; bases outside the gene matches: 8. The CDR3 DNA follows: TGTGCCAGTAGTACCCGACAGGGTCTTAAAGAGACCCAGTACTTC. Its protein product is CASSTRQGLKETQYF. The full variable domain, in which reference TRBV19 and TRBJ2-5 provide the parts outside the CDR3, is DGGITQSPKYLFRKEGQNVTLSCEQNLNHDAMYWYRQDPGQGLRLIYYSQIVNDFQKGDIAEGYSVSREKKESFPLTVTSAQKNPTAFYLCASSTRQGLKETQYFGPGTRLLVL.

In nucleotides, the CDR3 is TGTGCCATCCACATACTCCACACTGAAGCTTTCTTT. This gives the protein CAIHILHTEAFF. The chain joins TRBV6-5 to TRBJ1-1; D unclear. Germline V gene sequence: CDR1 MNHEY, CDR2 SVGAGI. The CDR3 totals 12 residues. The V gene lost 10 bases and the J gene lost 3 bases, with 12 bases spanning the gap.

This chain joins TRBV27 and TRBJ2-3; TRBD2 aligns across 14 bases. Germline CDR1 reads MNHEY; CDR2 reads SMNVEV (reference sequence). The CDR3 covers 18 residues. With V trimmed by 0 bases and J by 3 bases, 5 bases remained unmatched. CDR3: CASSLSTSGRAATDTQYF. The CDR3 DNA reads as TGTGCCAGCAGTTTATCGACTAGCGGGAGGGCCGCGACAGATACGCAGTATTTT.

This chain connects TRBV12-3 or TRBV12-4 to TRBJ2-7; D is perhaps TRBD1 or TRBD2 (6 bases each). The germline V and J ends were trimmed by 5 bases and 3 bases, with 11 bases remaining between them. This CDR3 is 13 amino acids long. The CDR3: CASSKQGLYEQYF. CDR3 DNA: TGTGCCAGCAGTAAACAGGGACTCTACGAGCAGTACTTC.

This chain joins TRBV11-1 and TRBJ1-1; TRBD1 is a possible D gene (6 bases). V was cut by 5 bases and J by 0 bases, with 13 bases left in between. The CDR3 runs to 15 residues. CDR1 SGHAT and CDR2 FQDESV come from the germline V gene (reference sequence). Written as DNA, the CDR3 is TGTGCCAGCAGCGAGTACAGGGAAATGAACACTGAAGCTTTCTTT. Amino acid sequence: CASSEYREMNTEAFF.

The chain uses TRBV2 and TRBJ2-7, with TRBD1 matching over 7 bases. After removal of 2 bases from V and 7 bases from J, the junction contained 8 bases not matched to a gene. The germline V gene has CDR1 SNHLY and CDR2 FYNNEI. The CDR3 is 14 amino acids. The CDR3: CASSESGQAREQYF. DNA for the CDR3: TGTGCCAGCAGTGAATCCGGACAGGCGCGAGAGCAGTACTTC.

V usage is TRBV18 and J usage is TRBJ1-4; D possibly corresponds to TRBD1 (5 bases). V was cut by 3 bases and J by 4 bases, with 12 bases left in between. This CDR3 has 15 residues. Germline CDR1 KGHSH, CDR2 LQKENI. The CDR3 nucleotides read TGTGCCAGCTCACCTTGGAGGGGCCTTAATGAAAAACTGTTTTTT. Translating it yields CASSPWRGLNEKLFF.

The chain employs TRBV19 and TRBJ1-1, with a possible D match to TRBD1 (6 bases). Per the germline V gene, CDR1 is LNHDA and CDR2 is SQIVND (reference sequence). The CDR3 extends over 14 amino acids. Trimming removed 9 bases from V and 5 bases from J, with 19 bases in between. Here the CDR3 reads CARQRPGRGTEAFF. CDR3 DNA: TGTGCCAGACAGAGGCCCGGCAGGGGAACTGAAGCTTTCTTT.

The V call is TRBV25-1, the J call TRBJ2-1, with 12 bases aligning to TRBD2. Germline CDR1 is MGHDK and CDR2 is SYGVNS. V lost 7 bases, J lost 7 bases, and 8 bases stayed unmatched. The CDR3 spans 15 residues. For the CDR3, the DNA is TGTGCCAGCACTATCGGGACTAGCGGGTTAAATGAGCAGTTCTTC. Its translation is CASTIGTSGLNEQFF.

The J gene is TRBJ2-1, the V gene TRBV7-9, with 7 bases identical to TRBD1. The germline V gene encodes CDR1 SEHNR and CDR2 FQNEAQ (reference sequence). The CDR3 runs 13 residues. V lost 6 bases and J lost 5; bases outside the gene matches: 4. CDR3 residues: CASSLQGNNEQFF. The CDR3, as DNA: TGTGCCAGCAGTCTACAGGGGAACAATGAGCAGTTCTTC.